The T cell receptor beta chain under discussion was sequenced for a study of blood T cell repertoires in COVID-19. Measured with immunoSEQ multiplex PCR; TCRdb has only the in-frame clones, and not every one. This table holds 250,000 to 300,000 clones, roughly 89% found once. The germline CDR1 and CDR2 sequences are LGHDT and YNNKEL (reference sequence). Germline trimming cut 0 bases from V and 4 bases from J; bases unmatched to any gene: 1. The CDR3 spans 14 residues. This clone was picked up a small number of times. The receptor was derived from a woman aged 40 to 50 who had recovered from COVID-19. What was sequenced was PBMCs or T cells enriched from blood (not recorded which). This chain uses TRBV3-1 (or the pseudogene TRBV3-2) with TRBJ2-3; 7 bases fit TRBD2. The CDR3: CASSQDGGADTQYF. CDR3 bases: TGTGCCAGCAGCCAAGATGGGGGGGCAGATACGCAGTATTTT.